These 20 T cell receptor beta chains were sequenced from one sample in a study of T cells in Graves' hyperthyroidism and ophthalmopathy. Amplified TCR beta CDR3 regions came from RNA transcripts. HTBI primers drove first-round RT-PCR of the TCR CDR3. MiXCR was run by TCRdb on the multiplex PCR reads, yielding one entry per CDR3 protein. In the table there are fewer than 550,000 distinct CDR3 sequences, approximately 25% of which are singletons. Input material: blood. The receptor set was obtained from a woman aged 25 to 39 with Graves' ophthalmopathy.

The J gene is TRBJ1-2, the V gene TRBV15, with 10 bases aligning to TRBD1. This CDR3 has 17 amino acids. The germline V gene has CDR1 LNHNV and CDR2 YYDKDF (reference sequence). The ends lost 0 bases at V and 3 bases at J; junction bases unmatched: 7. In DNA, the CDR3 is TGTGCCACCAGCAGAGACAGGGCCGGACAGGGGGACTATGGCTACACCTTC. Translated: CATSRDRAGQGDYGYTF.

This clonotype occurred many times. V and J are TRBV15 and TRBJ1-1, with 7 positions matching TRBD1. CDR1 and CDR2 (germline): LNHNV, YYDKDF (reference sequence). CDR3 length: 17 amino acids. With 1 base clipped from V and 5 bases from J, the junction kept 13 bases outside the gene matches. CDR3 residues: CATSRGLSTGQGTEAFF. CDR3 nucleotides: TGTGCCACCAGCAGAGGCCTTTCGACAGGGCAGGGAACTGAAGCTTTCTTT. Filled out from reference TRBV15 and TRBJ1-1, the complete variable domain reads DAMVIQNPRYQVTQFGKPVTLSCSQTLNHNVMYWYQQKSSQAPKLLFHYYDKDFNNEADTPDNFQSRRPNTSFCFLDIRSPGLGDTAMYLCATSRGLSTGQGTEAFFGQGTRLTVV.

Concerning this clonotype itself: A junction boundary mismatches the germline segment, possibly from a read error. The chain joins TRBV28 to TRBJ2-4, with a tentative D call TRBD2 (5 bases). CDR3 length: 17 residues. Germline assignment: CDR1 MDHEN and CDR2 SYDVKM. The CDR3 loop is CASSFPRTGLAKNIKYF. The CDR3 bases are TGTGCCAGCAGTTTCCCGCGGACTGGTTTAGCCAAAAACATTAAGTACTTC.

The chain has TRBV29-1 and TRBJ1-1; D may be TRBD1 (6 bases). Germline lookup yields CDR1 SQVTM and CDR2 ANQGSEA. The V and J ends lost 6 bases and 0 bases respectively, with 14 bases between them. The CDR3 extends over 14 amino acids. CDR3 sequence reads: CSVPTGKMNTEAFF. CDR3 in DNA: TGCAGCGTCCCCACAGGGAAGATGAACACTGAAGCTTTCTTT. Looking up the rest from reference TRBV29-1 and TRBJ1-1 gives the full variable domain: SAVISQKPSRDICQRGTSLTIQCQVDSQVTMMFWYRQQPGQSLTLIATANQGSEATYESGFVIDKFPISRPNLTFSTLTVSNMSPEDSSIYLCSVPTGKMNTEAFFGQGTRLTVV.

Ten or more counts support this clonotype. In nucleotides, the CDR3 is TGTGCCATCAGTGGGGGGAGGGACTATGGCTACACCTTC. It translates to CAISGGRDYGYTF. The chain uses TRBV10-3 and TRBJ1-2, with a tentative D call TRBD1 (5 bases). Germline CDR1 ENHRY, CDR2 SYGVKD. Trimming left V 4 bases short and J 3 bases short, with 9 bases between. CDR3 length: 13 residues.

This clonotype was counted many times. V gene TRBV20-1 combines with J gene TRBJ2-2; tentatively, D is TRBD2 (6 bases). Between the trimmed V and J ends, which lost 3 bases and 0 bases, there was a span of 8 bases. Germline values: CDR1 DFQATT, CDR2 SNEGSKA (reference sequence). This CDR3 has 14 residues. CDR3 loop: CSASPGANTGELFF. In nucleotides, the CDR3 is TGCAGTGCTAGCCCGGGGGCGAACACCGGGGAGCTGTTTTTT.

This clonotype was counted a single time. This chain uses TRBV2 with TRBJ1-2; D gene uncertain. The germline V and J ends were trimmed by 8 bases and 8 bases, with 15 bases remaining between them. Looked up from germline, CDR1 is SNHLY and CDR2 is FYNNEI. The CDR3 has 12 residues. The CDR3 DNA follows: TGTGCCAGCGATGGAGGCATAGGGGGCTACACCTTC. Encoded protein: CASDGGIGGYTF.

This clonotype has just a few counts. The chain couples TRBV6-5 to TRBJ1-5, with no clear D. V was cut by 0 bases and J by 4 bases, with 7 bases left in between. Germline V gives CDR1 MNHEY, CDR2 SVGAGI. This CDR3 region has 14 residues. The CDR3 spells CASSYSSGNQPQHF. The DNA for the CDR3 is TGTGCCAGCAGTTACTCGTCGGGTAATCAGCCCCAGCATTTT.

Ten or more counts support this clonotype. The V call is TRBV20-1, the J call TRBJ1-1; TRBD1 agrees at 7 bases. J was trimmed by 4 bases and V by 4 bases; bases with no gene match: 6. The CDR3 runs to 13 residues. CDR1 is DFQATT and CDR2 is SNEGSKA in the germline V gene (reference sequence). CDR3 sequence: CSAKRDSGTEAFF. The CDR3 nucleotides read TGCAGTGCTAAACGGGACAGTGGCACTGAAGCTTTCTTT.

This clonotype has ten or more counts. This sequence joins TRBV6-2 or TRBV6-3 and TRBJ1-5; TRBD1 matches 7 bases. Germline trimming cut 3 bases from V and 1 base from J; bases unmatched to any gene: 12. The V gene's germline CDR1 is MNHEY and CDR2 SVGEGT. The CDR3 contains 18 residues. The CDR3 DNA sequence: TGTGCCAGCAGTTATACCCCGGGACAGCAACGGAGCAATCAGCCCCAGCATTTT. It encodes CASSYTPGQQRSNQPQHF.

This clonotype was seen more than once but under ten times. The chain links TRBV10-1 to TRBJ2-6; a weak D match, TRBD2 (5 bases). This CDR3 region has 15 residues. Per germline, CDR1 WNHNN and CDR2 SYGVQD (reference sequence). Trimming took 6 bases from V and 3 from J, leaving 12 bases between them. CDR3 coding DNA: TGCGCCAGCAGAGGACTGTTTGGTGGGGCCAACGTCCTGACTTTC. Protein product: CASRGLFGGANVLTF.

There are many counts of this clonotype. The rearrangement joins TRBV28 to TRBJ1-2; D may be TRBD1 (5 bases). CDR1 is MDHEN and CDR2 is SYDVKM in the germline V gene. The CDR3 runs to 15 residues. V gave up 4 bases and J gave up 0 bases, with 12 bases separating them. CDR3 region: CASSYLSTANYGYTF. In DNA, the CDR3 is TGTGCCAGCAGTTACCTCTCGACAGCTAACTATGGCTACACCTTC.

This chain uses TRBV7-2 with TRBJ2-5, with 7 nucleotides matching TRBD1. Trimming took 4 bases from V and 1 from J; bases not matched to a gene: 6. Germline CDR1 and CDR2: SGHTA and FQGNSA. The length of the CDR3 is 15 residues. CDR3 protein: CASSSIQGTQETQYF. The CDR3 bases are TGTGCCAGCAGCTCCATACAGGGGACCCAAGAGACCCAGTACTTC.

This clonotype was observed at least ten times. This rearrangement joins TRBV3-1 to TRBJ2-5; D remains ambiguous. Germline CDR1 and CDR2: LGHDT and YNNKEL (reference sequence). The V and J ends lost 0 bases and 1 base respectively, with 6 bases between them. This CDR3 has 14 amino acids. The DNA of the CDR3 is TGTGCCAGCAGCCAAGACCAGATCCAAGAGACCCAGTACTTC. As protein: CASSQDQIQETQYF.

This clonotype has a count of ten or more. The gene calls are TRBV6-1 and TRBJ1-1, with unresolved D. CDR3 size: 14 residues. The germline CDR1 and CDR2 sequences are MNHNS and SASEGT. The V end was cut by 6 bases, the J end by 0 bases, with 11 bases between. In nucleotides, the CDR3 is TGTGCCAGCAGGGACCACTTCATGAACACTGAAGCTTTCTTT. As protein: CASRDHFMNTEAFF.

Ten or more counts support this clonotype. The chain couples TRBV12-3 or TRBV12-4 to TRBJ1-1; 9 nucleotides align to TRBD1. The trim removed 5 bases at V and 1 base at J, leaving 14 bases unmatched. CDR3 size: 18 residues. The CDR3 loop is CASSAIPGQGTGNTEAFF. Written as DNA, the CDR3 is TGTGCCAGCAGTGCGATACCGGGACAGGGCACGGGGAACACTGAAGCTTTCTTT.

This clonotype was recorded at least ten times. CDR3 DNA sequence: TGCAGCGTTGAGGGACAGGGGAACTATGGCTACACCTTC. Its translation: CSVEGQGNYGYTF. The genes are TRBV29-1 and TRBJ1-2, with TRBD1 identical over 10 bases. The CDR3 extends over 13 amino acids. The ends lost 3 bases at V and 2 bases at J; junction bases unmatched: 0. Per the germline V gene, CDR1 is SQVTM and CDR2 is ANQGSEA.

This clonotype occurred a few times. The J gene is TRBJ1-2, the V gene TRBV6-2 or TRBV6-3; 7 nucleotides line up with TRBD1. With 0 bases clipped from V and 0 bases from J, the junction kept 13 bases outside the gene matches. The CDR3 has 19 amino acids. Germline CDR1 reads MNHEY; CDR2 reads SVGEGT. In nucleotides, the CDR3 is TGTGCCAGCAGTTACTCGGATTCCGGGACAGAAACATCTAACTATGGCTACACCTTC. Protein sequence: CASSYSDSGTETSNYGYTF.

This clonotype was picked up many times. The rearrangement uses TRBV18 and TRBJ1-1, with 8 bases lining up with TRBD1. The CDR3 is 14 residues long. Germline-derived CDR1 and CDR2 are KGHSH and LQKENI. The junction had 5 bases not matched to a gene; V was cut back by 4 bases and J by 4 bases. CDR3: CASSLGTGITEAFF. In DNA, the CDR3 is TGTGCCAGCTCACTAGGGACAGGAATCACTGAAGCTTTCTTT.

This clonotype was seen a few times. Compared with germline, one end of the junction differs, possibly owing to a read error. CDR3 in DNA: TGTGCCAGCAGCTACTCGAACAGACAAGAGACCCAGTACTTC. Protein sequence: CASSYSNRQETQYF. The J gene is TRBJ2-5, the V gene TRBV6-5; D gene ambiguous. This CDR3 contains 14 residues. CDR1 is MNHEY and CDR2 is SVGAGI in the germline V gene.